The 4 T cell receptor beta chains in this list originate from one sample, sequenced in a study of regulatory T cells in long-lasting Graves disease. Time point indicated: persistent/refractory GD, antithyroid drugs over 5 years with positive TRAb. PBMC RNA was the source of the TCR library. The TCR beta library used iRepertoire HTBI primers with Arm-PCR amplification of CDR3. TCRdb processed the multiplex PCR reads anew with MiXCR; each CDR3 protein has one entry. Of around 510,000 distinct CDR3 sequences in the sample, about a fifth were seen once. The source was peripheral blood mononuclear cells (PBMCs), collected when the disease was refractory, from a patient treated with antithyroid drugs. The receptors shown here come from a female donor with Graves disease.

This clonotype was counted between two and nine times. The chain joins TRBV20-1 to TRBJ2-7; perhaps TRBD1 as D (5 bases). Germline CDR1 is DFQATT and CDR2 is SNEGSKA (reference sequence). The CDR3 runs to 13 residues. V shed 3 bases and J shed 2 bases, with 11 bases lying between them. The CDR3 protein is CSASTQGPYEQYF. The DNA for the CDR3 is TGCAGTGCTAGTACCCAGGGCCCCTACGAGCAGTACTTC.

The chain carries TRBV20-1 and TRBJ1-3; unclear D gene. V lost 4 bases to trimming and J lost 2 bases, with 12 bases between them. The CDR3 totals 14 residues. Germline V gives CDR1 DFQATT, CDR2 SNEGSKA (reference sequence). The CDR3 sequence: CSATPVGTGNTIYF. As DNA, the CDR3 is TGCAGTGCTACTCCTGTAGGGACTGGAAACACCATATATTTT.

The V call is TRBV19, the J call TRBJ2-3; 14 bases agree with TRBD2. After removal of 5 bases from V and 1 base from J, the junction contained 2 bases not matched to a gene. Looked up from germline, CDR1 is LNHDA and CDR2 is SQIVND (reference sequence). This CDR3 contains 16 residues. The CDR3 loop is CASSPGLAGGTDTQYF. Written as DNA, the CDR3 is TGTGCCAGTAGTCCGGGACTAGCGGGAGGCACAGATACGCAGTATTTT. Full variable domain (rest looked up from reference TRBV19 and TRBJ2-3): DGGITQSPKYLFRKEGQNVTLSCEQNLNHDAMYWYRQDPGQGLRLIYYSQIVNDFQKGDIAEGYSVSREKKESFPLTVTSAQKNPTAFYLCASSPGLAGGTDTQYFGPGTRLTVL.

The V and J genes are TRBV6-4 and TRBJ2-7, with TRBD2 as a possible D gene (5 bases). The CDR3 length is 14 residues. Per the germline V gene, CDR1 is MRHNA and CDR2 is SNTAGT. V lost 5 bases and J lost 7, with 18 bases in between. CDR3 bases: TGTGCCAGCAGTAGCGGCACCCTAAGTAGTGAGCAGTACTTC. It encodes CASSSGTLSSEQYF.